This is a list of T cell receptor beta chains from one sample in a study of CD8 T cells in Susac syndrome. MiXCR was run by TCRdb on the immunoSEQ multiplex PCR reads, yielding one entry per CDR3 protein. The data show about 140,000 distinct CDR3 sequences, 85% to 95% seen once. Sequencing was performed on CD4+ T cells from PBMCs. The receptors were sampled from a human donor with multiple sclerosis. Both conserved end residues are part of each CDR3. D genes are given only for firm matches. Some rows have no size entry. The others give once, few or many, or a class for an expanded clone.

d_call j_call clone_size v_call cdr3_aa cdr3_nt
. TRBJ1-6 once TRBV2 CASSPQGTGNSPLHF TGTGCCAGCAGTCCTCAAGGGACGGGTAATTCACCCCTCCACTTT
TRBD1 TRBJ2-1 . TRBV30 CAWSKIDRGPGEQFF TGTGCCTGGAGTAAGATCGACAGGGGGCCGGGTGAGCAGTTCTTC
. TRBJ2-7 . TRBV20-1 CSAPKGTSYEQYF TGCAGCGCGCCGAAGGGGACCTCCTACGAGCAGTACTTC
TRBD1 TRBJ2-2 . TRBV29-1 CSADGTGNTGELFF TGCAGCGCCGACGGGACAGGGAACACCGGGGAGCTGTTTTTT
. TRBJ1-6 . TRBV30 CAWSRWGADSPLHF TGTGCCTGGAGCCGCTGGGGGGCCGATTCACCCCTCCACTTT
. TRBJ1-2 . TRBV5-4 CASSFPGRGGDGYTF TGTGCCAGCAGCTTCCCGGGAAGGGGAGGAGATGGCTACACCTTC
TRBD1 TRBJ2-1 . TRBV29-1 CSGKGERTGVFF TGCAGCGGAAAGGGCGAAAGGACAGGTGTGTTCTTC
. TRBJ2-3 . TRBV5-1 CASSLVASTDTQYF TGCGCCAGCAGCTTGGTTGCGAGCACAGATACGCAGTATTTT
. TRBJ2-5 few TRBV4-2 CASSPSRDAGQETQYF TGTGCCAGCAGCCCCTCCCGGGACGCAGGGCAAGAGACCCAGTACTTC
. TRBJ1-6 . TRBV27 CASSRSGSNSPLHF TGTGCCAGCAGCCGGTCGGGGTCTAATTCACCCCTCCACTTT
. TRBJ1-1 . TRBV20-1 CSARGGANTEAFF TGCAGTGCTAGGGGGGGCGCGAACACTGAAGCTTTCTTT
TRBD1 TRBJ2-4 . TRBV20-1 CSARDRDRSSGNIQYF TGCAGTGCTAGAGATCGGGACAGGTCTTCGGGGAACATTCAGTACTTC
. TRBJ1-1 . TRBV29-1 CSGWEGASEAFF TGCAGCGGTTGGGAGGGTGCAAGTGAAGCTTTCTTT
TRBD2 TRBJ2-1 . TRBV24-1 CATSDITNRGGRAGEQFF TGTGCCACCAGTGATATCACCAACAGGGGCGGGAGGGCCGGTGAGCAGTTCTTC
TRBD1 TRBJ2-6 . TRBV20-1 CSARTGYGANVLTF TGCAGTGCTAGGACAGGGTATGGGGCCAACGTCCTGACTTTC
. TRBJ1-5 . TRBV19 CASSTGRAGSNQPQHF TGTGCCAGTAGTACCGGGAGGGCGGGGAGCAATCAGCCCCAGCATTTT
. TRBJ2-3 . TRBV14 CASSQEGLSTDTQYF TGTGCCAGCAGCCAAGAGGGACTTAGCACCGATACGCAGTATTTT
TRBD1 TRBJ1-5 . TRBV20-1 CSAAVGQRLRQPQHF TGCAGTGCGGCGGTGGGACAGCGTCTCCGGCAGCCCCAGCATTTT
TRBD1 TRBJ1-5 . TRBV2 CASSGTGDQPQHF TGTGCCAGCAGTGGGACAGGGGATCAGCCCCAGCATTTT
. TRBJ2-1 few TRBV7-9 CASSLVDNEQFF TGTGCCAGCAGCTTAGTGGACAATGAGCAGTTCTTC